Each of the 8 T cell receptor beta chains below was sequenced from the same sample in a study of human T cells and chemical hapten exposure (dated by TCRdb to the early 2020s). According to the study, the label for this sample's time point signals: patch test 3, about 24 weeks after DPC sensitization. The treatment or condition tag for this specimen amounts to: therapeutic diphenylcyclopropenone sensitization with weekly scalp DPC. Receptor libraries were prepared by RACE. The sequencer was a NextSeq 500. The raw public data were reprocessed by TCRdb itself: fastp quality trimming at Q25, MiXCR clonotype calling, in-frame beta chains only. For every CDR3 protein sequence, its rows merge into one entry that carries the most common genes and DNA. The sample table records some 96,000 distinct CDR3 sequences; 25% to 35% of these occur just once. The ten biggest clones cover 9% to 12% of the sample. Sequenced material: whole blood, taken in connection with sensitization to the hapten diphenylcyclopropenone (DPC). The receptors come from a man in his forties with alopecia areata. Some clones in this sample may be carry-over from other donors' samples.

This clonotype turned up a few times. J is TRBJ2-1 and V is TRBV29-1; D not certain. Trimming removed 0 bases from V and 8 bases from J, with 11 bases in between. The germline V gene encodes CDR1 SQVTM and CDR2 ANQGSEA. The CDR3 contains 13 residues. CDR3 sequence: CSVEDPLGHEQFF. CDR3 in DNA: TGCAGCGTTGAAGACCCGTTAGGGCATGAGCAGTTCTTC.

This clonotype turned up a few times. The rearrangement joins TRBV5-1 to TRBJ2-7, with D unclear. Germline V gene sequence: CDR1 SGHRS, CDR2 YFSETQ. The V and J ends lost 4 bases and 5 bases respectively, with 22 bases between them. The CDR3 is 16 amino acids. The CDR3 nucleotides read TGCGCCAGCAGCCCGCCTATGGGTAGCCGAATCGACGAGCAGTACTTC. Translating gives CASSPPMGSRIDEQYF.

The chain joins TRBV5-4 to TRBJ2-3; maybe TRBD2 (5 bases). The CDR3 covers 13 residues. The V end was cut by 4 bases, the J end by 4 bases, with 10 bases between. Germline assignment: CDR1 SGHNT and CDR2 YYREEE (reference sequence). DNA for the CDR3: TGTGCCAGCAGCAGAGAGGGAGCAGATACGCAGTATTTT. This codes for CASSREGADTQYF.

The chain has TRBV20-1 and TRBJ2-3; no clear D gene. The CDR3 has 11 residues. Germline V gene data show CDR1 as DFQATT and CDR2 as SNEGSKA (reference sequence). Trimming took 2 bases from V and 3 from J, leaving 3 bases between them. CDR3 coding DNA: TGCAGTGCTAGAATGACAGATACGCAGTATTTT. As protein: CSARMTDTQYF.

The J gene is TRBJ2-5, the V gene TRBV7-2, with 9 bases that match TRBD1. The CDR3 is 20 residues long. The V and J ends lost 3 bases and 1 base, in that order; junction bases with no gene match: 18. Germline V gives CDR1 SGHTA, CDR2 FQGNSA. The CDR3 sequence: CASSFHRTGVRVALQETQYF. The CDR3 nucleotides read TGTGCCAGCAGCTTCCATCGGACAGGGGTGAGGGTCGCCCTCCAAGAGACCCAGTACTTC.

The V and J genes are TRBV5-4 and TRBJ2-1; 7 nucleotides align to TRBD2. CDR1 SGHNT and CDR2 YYREEE come from the germline V gene (reference sequence). The ends lost 4 bases at V and 6 bases at J; junction bases unmatched: 10. The CDR3 covers 15 residues. The CDR3 DNA sequence: TGTGCCAGCAGCGCAGCCGGGACTACTTTCAATGAGCAGTTCTTC. Encoded protein: CASSAAGTTFNEQFF.

The J gene is TRBJ2-1, the V gene TRBV11-2, with TRBD2 identical over 7 bases. The CDR3 is 14 amino acids. The germline V gene encodes CDR1 SGHAT and CDR2 FQNNGV. The V segment lost 2 bases and the J segment 6 bases; nucleotides outside the gene matches: 4. CDR3 amino acids: CASSLLREGNEQFF. CDR3 DNA: TGTGCCAGCAGCTTATTGAGGGAGGGCAATGAGCAGTTCTTC.

The rearrangement joins TRBV6-1 to TRBJ2-7; 7 positions agree with TRBD2. The trim removed 3 bases at V and 1 base at J, leaving 9 bases unmatched. CDR1 is MNHNS, CDR2 SASEGT, per germline. The CDR3 loop spans 16 amino acids. The CDR3 DNA is TGTGCCAGCAGTGAGGGTTCCGCGGGAGCTTCCTACGAGCAGTACTTC. This sequence encodes CASSEGSAGASYEQYF.